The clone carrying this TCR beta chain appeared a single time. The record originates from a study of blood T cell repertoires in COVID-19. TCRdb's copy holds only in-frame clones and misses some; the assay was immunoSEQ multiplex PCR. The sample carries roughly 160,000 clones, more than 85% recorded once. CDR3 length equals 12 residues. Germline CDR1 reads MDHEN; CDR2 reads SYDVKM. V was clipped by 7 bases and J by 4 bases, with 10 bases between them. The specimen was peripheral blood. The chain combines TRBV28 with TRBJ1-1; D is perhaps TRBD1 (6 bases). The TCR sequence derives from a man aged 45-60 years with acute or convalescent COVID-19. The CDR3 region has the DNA TGTGCCAGCACAAAACAGGGCACTGAAGCTTTCTTT. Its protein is CASTKQGTEAFF.